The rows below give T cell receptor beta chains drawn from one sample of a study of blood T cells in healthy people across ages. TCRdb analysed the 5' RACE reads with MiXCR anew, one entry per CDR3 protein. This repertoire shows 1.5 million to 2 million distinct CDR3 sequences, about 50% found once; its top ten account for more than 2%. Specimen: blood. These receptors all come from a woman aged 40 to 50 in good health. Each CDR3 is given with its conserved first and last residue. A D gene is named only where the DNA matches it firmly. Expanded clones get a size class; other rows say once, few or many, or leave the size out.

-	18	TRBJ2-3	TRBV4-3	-	CASSPSRGSRTSTDTQYF	TGCGCCAGCAGTCCTTCTCGGGGGTCACGCACTAGCACAGATACGCAGTATTTT
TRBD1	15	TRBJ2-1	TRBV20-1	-	CSAKWNTGGYNEQFF	TGCAGTGCGAAGTGGAACACAGGGGGCTACAATGAGCAGTTCTTC
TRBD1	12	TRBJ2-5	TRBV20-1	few	CSARTGLQTQYF	TGCAGTGCTAGGACAGGGTTGCAGACCCAGTACTTC
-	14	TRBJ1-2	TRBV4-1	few	CASSQDARGNGYTF	TGCGCCAGCAGCCAAGACGCCAGGGGAAATGGCTACACCTTC
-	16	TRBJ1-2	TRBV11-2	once	CASSLAAGHLANAYTF	TGTGCCAGCAGCTTAGCGGCAGGGCACTTGGCTAATGCCTACACCTTC
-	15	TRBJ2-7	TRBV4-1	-	CASSQDGAEAYEQYF	TGCGCCAGCAGCCAAGATGGTGCGGAGGCCTACGAGCAGTACTTC
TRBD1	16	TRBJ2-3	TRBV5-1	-	CASSRQGSTSTDTQYF	TGCGCCAGCAGTCGACAGGGGTCCACTAGCACAGATACGCAGTATTTT
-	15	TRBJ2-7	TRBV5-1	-	CASSPTSQPFYEQYF	TGCGCCAGCAGCCCGACTAGTCAGCCGTTCTACGAGCAGTACTTC
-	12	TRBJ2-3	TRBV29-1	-	CSHEQGTDTQYF	TGCAGCCATGAGCAGGGCACAGATACGCAGTATTTT
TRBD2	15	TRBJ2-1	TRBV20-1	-	CSAPRLAGVYNEQFF	TGCAGTGCGCCGCGACTAGCGGGGGTTTACAATGAGCAGTTCTTC
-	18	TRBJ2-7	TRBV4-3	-	CASSQDRPGTQIRYEQYF	TGCGCCAGCAGCCAAGATAGGCCAGGGACCCAGATTAGGTACGAGCAGTACTTC
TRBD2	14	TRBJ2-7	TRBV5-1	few	CASSQAGGQYEQYF	TGCGCCAGCAGCCAAGCGGGGGGGCAGTACGAGCAGTACTTC
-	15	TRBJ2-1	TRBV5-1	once	CASSYRALSYNEQFF	TGCGCCAGCAGCTATAGGGCCCTCTCCTACAATGAGCAGTTCTTC
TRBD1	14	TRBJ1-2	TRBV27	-	CASSLTNDRGGYTF	TGTGCCAGCAGCCTGACAAATGACAGGGGCGGCTACACCTTC
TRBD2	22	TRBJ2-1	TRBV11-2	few	CASSSPGQGTSGGAGTYNEQFF	TGTGCCAGCAGCTCACCGGGACAGGGGACTAGCGGGGGGGCCGGCACCTACAATGAGCAGTTCTTC